The next 11 T cell receptor beta chains were all read from a single sample in a study of metastatic and nonmetastatic thyroid tumors. TCRdb re-called the PCR reads through MiXCR. The sample lists tens of thousands of clones; 9.5% to 15% were seen once. There were no patients who had received any treatment before thyroid surgery. Source material: blood. These receptors were taken from a female donor with papillary thyroid cancer or a benign thyroid nodule (not recorded which). Some clones in this sample may be carry-over from other donors' samples.

This clone was counted ten times or more. V is TRBV5-6 and J is TRBJ2-3; D possibly matches TRBD1 or TRBD2 (5 bases each). V gave up 3 bases and J gave up 0 bases, with 17 bases separating them. The length of the CDR3 is 17 residues. Germline V CDR1 and CDR2: SGHDT, YYEEEE. CDR3 coding DNA: TGTGCCAGCAGCTCCCGTGTCGGGACGTTCAGCACAGATACGCAGTATTTT. Amino acids: CASSSRVGTFSTDTQYF.

This clone was seen repeatedly, ten times or more. The gene calls are TRBV20-1 and TRBJ2-5, with 8 bases fitting TRBD2. The junction had 8 bases not matched to a gene; V was cut back by 3 bases and J by 2 bases. Germline lookup yields CDR1 DFQATT and CDR2 SNEGSKA (reference sequence). The CDR3 has 15 amino acids. CDR3: CSASTLAGRQETQYF. The CDR3 nucleotides are TGCAGTGCTAGTACTCTAGCGGGCCGGCAAGAGACCCAGTACTTC.

This clone showed up many times. The genes are TRBV7-2 and TRBJ2-1; D unresolved. The germline V and J ends were trimmed by 8 bases and 0 bases, with 11 bases remaining between them. Per the germline V gene, CDR1 is SGHTA and CDR2 is FQGNSA. This CDR3 has 14 amino acids. The CDR3 reads CASCYASSYNEQFF. The DNA for the CDR3 is TGTGCCAGCTGTTACGCGAGCTCCTACAATGAGCAGTTCTTC.

This clone showed up many times. V usage is TRBV4-3 and J usage is TRBJ2-7; 7 positions agree with TRBD1. V shed 4 bases, J shed 3 bases, and the junction held 6 bases outside the gene matches. CDR3 length: 14 amino acids. The germline gives CDR1 LGHNA, CDR2 YSLEER. Written as DNA, the CDR3 is TGCGCCAGCAGCCCGGACAGGTCCAACTACGAGCAGTACTTC. Its protein product is CASSPDRSNYEQYF.

This clone was found many times. The J gene is TRBJ2-7, the V gene TRBV20-1; perhaps D is TRBD1 or TRBD2 (5 bases each). The CDR3 is 13 amino acids. The germline V gene encodes CDR1 DFQATT and CDR2 SNEGSKA (reference sequence). Trimming pared 5 bases from V and 2 bases from J, leaving 13 bases between. The CDR3 protein is CSAAWDAPYEQYF. CDR3 nucleotide sequence: TGCAGTGCTGCGTGGGACGCCCCCTACGAGCAGTACTTC.

The sample holds many counts of this clone. The V and J genes are TRBV14 and TRBJ1-1; 7 nucleotides match TRBD1. The V gene's germline CDR1 is SGHDN and CDR2 FVKESK. CDR3 length equals 15 residues. V gave up 4 bases and J gave up 1 base; unmatched junction bases: 6. The CDR3 DNA reads TGTGCCAGCAGCCCTCTGACAGGGTCGAACACTGAAGCTTTCTTT. It translates to CASSPLTGSNTEAFF.

This clone was counted between two and nine times. This may be a read error: a much more frequent sequence differs by one nucleotide. Other DNA sequences in the same sample also yield this CDR3. The chain links TRBV29-1 to TRBJ2-1; D not certain. Deletions cut 7 bases from V and 2 bases from J, with 15 bases between. The CDR3 totals 14 residues. Germline CDR1 is SQVTM and CDR2 is ANQGSEA. The CDR3 loop is CSAALGPTYNEQFF. CDR3 coding DNA: TGCAGCGCCGCTCTGGGCCCGACCTACAATGAGCAGTTCTTC.

This clone has only a few counts. A much larger clone is a single base away; this may be a read error. The chain carries TRBV28 and TRBJ2-1; maybe TRBD1 (6 bases). CDR1 is MDHEN and CDR2 is SYDVKM in the germline V gene. The CDR3 spans 12 residues. CDR3 coding DNA: TGTGCCAGCAGTGCAGGGGTGGGTGAGCGGTTCTTC. Translated: CASSAGVGERFF.

The rearrangement joins TRBV3-1 to TRBJ1-2; TRBD1 aligns across 9 bases. Trimming at V came to 3 bases and at J to 4 bases, leaving 9 bases not matched to a gene. The germline gives CDR1 LGHDT, CDR2 YNNKEL (reference sequence). The CDR3 has 16 residues. In nucleotides, the CDR3 is TGTGCCAGCAGCCAGGGGACAGGGCGGCAAGGCTATGGCTACACCTTC. Translation gives CASSQGTGRQGYGYTF.

The table lists this clone with many counts. The chain couples TRBV20-1 to TRBJ2-3, with D uncertain. V lost 5 bases to trimming and J lost 1 base, with 10 bases between them. The CDR3 sequence is 13 residues long. CDR1 and CDR2 from the germline V gene are DFQATT and SNEGSKA (reference sequence). Here the CDR3 DNA reads TGCAGTGCTCCATTTGGGGGCACAGATACGCAGTATTTT. Translation gives CSAPFGGTDTQYF.

There are many counts of this clone. The chain uses TRBV15 and TRBJ2-1; D is undetermined. The ends were cut back, 1 base at V and 0 bases at J, with 10 bases in the middle. Germline V gene data show CDR1 as LNHNV and CDR2 as YYDKDF (reference sequence). This CDR3 spans 16 amino acids. The CDR3 loop is CATSRVYQFSYNEQFF. The CDR3 DNA reads TGTGCCACCAGCAGAGTTTACCAATTCTCCTACAATGAGCAGTTCTTC.